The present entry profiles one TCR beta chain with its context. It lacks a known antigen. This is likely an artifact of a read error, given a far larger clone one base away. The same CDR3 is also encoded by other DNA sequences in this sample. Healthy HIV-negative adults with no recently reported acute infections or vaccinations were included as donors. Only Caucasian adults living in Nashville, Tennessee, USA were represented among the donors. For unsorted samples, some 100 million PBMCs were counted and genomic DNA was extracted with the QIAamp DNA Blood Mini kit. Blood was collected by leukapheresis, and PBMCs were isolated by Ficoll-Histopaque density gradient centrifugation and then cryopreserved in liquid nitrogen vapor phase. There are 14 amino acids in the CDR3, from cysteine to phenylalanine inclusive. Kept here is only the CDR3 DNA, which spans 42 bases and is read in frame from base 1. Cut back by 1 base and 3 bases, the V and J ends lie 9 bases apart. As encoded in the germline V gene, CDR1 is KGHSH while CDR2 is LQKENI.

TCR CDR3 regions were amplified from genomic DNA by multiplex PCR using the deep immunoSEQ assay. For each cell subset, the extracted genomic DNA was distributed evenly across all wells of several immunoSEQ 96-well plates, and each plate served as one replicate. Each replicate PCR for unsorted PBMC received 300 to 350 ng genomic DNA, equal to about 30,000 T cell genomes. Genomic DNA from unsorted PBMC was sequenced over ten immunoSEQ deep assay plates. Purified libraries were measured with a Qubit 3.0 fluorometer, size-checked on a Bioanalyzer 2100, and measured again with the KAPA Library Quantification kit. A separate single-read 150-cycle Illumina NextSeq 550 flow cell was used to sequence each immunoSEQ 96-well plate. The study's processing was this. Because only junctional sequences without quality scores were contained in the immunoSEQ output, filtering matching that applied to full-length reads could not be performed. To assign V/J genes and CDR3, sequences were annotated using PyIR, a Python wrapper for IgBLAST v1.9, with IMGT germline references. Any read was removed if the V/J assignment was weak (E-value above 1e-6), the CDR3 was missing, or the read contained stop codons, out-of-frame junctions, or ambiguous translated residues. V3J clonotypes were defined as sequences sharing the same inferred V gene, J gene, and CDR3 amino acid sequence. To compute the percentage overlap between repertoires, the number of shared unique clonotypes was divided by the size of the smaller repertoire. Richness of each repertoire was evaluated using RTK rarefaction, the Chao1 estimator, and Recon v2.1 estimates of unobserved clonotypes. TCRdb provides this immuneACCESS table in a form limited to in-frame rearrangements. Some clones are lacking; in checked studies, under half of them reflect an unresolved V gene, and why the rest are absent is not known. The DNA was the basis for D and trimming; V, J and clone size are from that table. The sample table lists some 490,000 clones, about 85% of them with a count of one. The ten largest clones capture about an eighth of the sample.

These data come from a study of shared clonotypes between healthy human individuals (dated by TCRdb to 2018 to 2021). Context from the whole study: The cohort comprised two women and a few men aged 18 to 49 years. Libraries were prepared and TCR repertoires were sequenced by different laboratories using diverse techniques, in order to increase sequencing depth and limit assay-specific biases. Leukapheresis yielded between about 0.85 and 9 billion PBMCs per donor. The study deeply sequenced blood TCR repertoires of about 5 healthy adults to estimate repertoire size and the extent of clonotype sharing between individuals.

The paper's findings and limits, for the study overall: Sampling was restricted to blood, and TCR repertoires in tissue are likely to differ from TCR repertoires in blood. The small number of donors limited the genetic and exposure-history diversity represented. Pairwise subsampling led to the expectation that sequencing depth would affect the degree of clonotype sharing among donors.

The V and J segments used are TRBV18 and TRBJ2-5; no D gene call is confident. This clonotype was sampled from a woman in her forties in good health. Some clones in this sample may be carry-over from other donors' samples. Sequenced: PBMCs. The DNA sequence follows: TGTGCCAGCTCACCACGTGTTGGCGAAGAGACCCAGTACTTC. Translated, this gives CASSPRVGEETQYF.